The entry that follows covers one T cell receptor beta chain sequence. What it binds is not known. TCRdb used MiXCR to reprocess the 5' RACE reads, holding one entry per CDR3 protein. The sample lists roughly 560,000 distinct CDR3 sequences; around 21% were seen once. The data derive from a study of T-cell memory formation after mild COVID-19. Findings of the study overall: Day 15 to 85 contracting clones showed balanced CD4/CD8; later expanders leaned CD4+. Memory sampled before infection contained some responding clones, suggesting cross-reactive memory joined. Of the contracting clones, CD4+ ones lay mainly in CM and EM, and CD8+ ones in EMRA.

The sequence was collected from an adult woman who had mild COVID-19 (a few samples of this study predate the infection). Cell type and time point are not known. Material for sequencing was PBMCs or a T cell subset sorted from them (not recorded which).

The CDR3 region has the DNA TGTGCCAGCAGTCCCTATCAGGGAGCCTACGAGCAGTACTTC. Residues: CASSPYQGAYEQYF. The chain has TRBV12-3 or TRBV12-4 and TRBJ2-7; D assignment may be TRBD1 or TRBD2 (5 bases each). CDR3 length equals 14 residues. Trimming took 5 bases from V and 2 from J, leaving 13 bases between them.